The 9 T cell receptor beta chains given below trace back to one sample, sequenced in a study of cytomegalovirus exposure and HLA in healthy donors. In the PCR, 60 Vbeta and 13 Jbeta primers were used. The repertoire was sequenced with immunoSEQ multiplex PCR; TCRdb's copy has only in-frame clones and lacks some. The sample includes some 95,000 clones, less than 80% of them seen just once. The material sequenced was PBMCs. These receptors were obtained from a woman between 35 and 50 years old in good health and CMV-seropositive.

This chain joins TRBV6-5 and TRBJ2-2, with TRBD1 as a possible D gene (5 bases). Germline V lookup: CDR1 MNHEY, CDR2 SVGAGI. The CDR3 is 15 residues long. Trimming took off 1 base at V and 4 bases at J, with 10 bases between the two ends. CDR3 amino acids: CASSYWQGSTGELFF. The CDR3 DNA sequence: TGTGCCAGCAGTTACTGGCAGGGAAGCACCGGGGAGCTGTTTTTT.

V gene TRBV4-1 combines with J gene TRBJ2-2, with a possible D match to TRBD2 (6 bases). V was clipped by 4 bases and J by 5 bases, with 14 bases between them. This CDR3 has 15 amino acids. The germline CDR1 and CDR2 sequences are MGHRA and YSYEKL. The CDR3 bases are TGCGCCAGCAGCCTTTCGGTGGGGGGTACCGGGGAGCTGTTTTTT. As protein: CASSLSVGGTGELFF.

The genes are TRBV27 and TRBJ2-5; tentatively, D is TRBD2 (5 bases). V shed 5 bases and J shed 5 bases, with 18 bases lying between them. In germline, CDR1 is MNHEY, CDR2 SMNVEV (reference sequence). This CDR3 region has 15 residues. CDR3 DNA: TGTGCCAGCAGTCCACTGGACCGAGGGTGGGAGACCCAGTACTTC. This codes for CASSPLDRGWETQYF.

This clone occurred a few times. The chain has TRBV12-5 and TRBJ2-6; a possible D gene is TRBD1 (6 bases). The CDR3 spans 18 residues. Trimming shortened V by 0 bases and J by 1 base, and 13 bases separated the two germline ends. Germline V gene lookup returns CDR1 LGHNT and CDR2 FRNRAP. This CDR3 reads CASGLVDGTNSGANVLTF. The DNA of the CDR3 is TGTGCTAGTGGTTTGGTTGACGGGACAAATTCTGGGGCCAACGTCCTGACTTTC.

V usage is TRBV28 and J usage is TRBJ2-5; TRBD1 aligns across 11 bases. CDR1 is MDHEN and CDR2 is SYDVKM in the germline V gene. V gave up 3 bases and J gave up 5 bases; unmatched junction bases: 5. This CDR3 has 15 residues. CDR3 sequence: CASSFSGTGGETQYF. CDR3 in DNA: TGTGCCAGCAGTTTCTCCGGGACAGGGGGGGAGACCCAGTACTTC.

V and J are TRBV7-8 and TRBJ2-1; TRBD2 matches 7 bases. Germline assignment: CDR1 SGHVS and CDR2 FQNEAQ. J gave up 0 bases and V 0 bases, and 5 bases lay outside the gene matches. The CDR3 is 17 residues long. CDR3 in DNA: TGTGCCAGCAGCTTAGCCCCTAGCGGAGTCTCCTACAATGAGCAGTTCTTC. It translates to CASSLAPSGVSYNEQFF.

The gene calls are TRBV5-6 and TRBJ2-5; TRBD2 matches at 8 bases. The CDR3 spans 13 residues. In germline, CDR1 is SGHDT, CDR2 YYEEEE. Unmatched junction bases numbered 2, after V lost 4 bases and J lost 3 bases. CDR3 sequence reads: CASSRTSKETQYF. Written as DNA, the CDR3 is TGTGCCAGCAGCCGGACTAGCAAAGAGACCCAGTACTTC.

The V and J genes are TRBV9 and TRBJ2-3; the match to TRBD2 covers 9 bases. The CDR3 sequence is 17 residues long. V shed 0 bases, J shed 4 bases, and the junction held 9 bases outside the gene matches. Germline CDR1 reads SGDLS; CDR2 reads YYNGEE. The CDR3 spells CASSVAPSGNSADTQYF. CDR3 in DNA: TGTGCCAGCAGCGTAGCTCCTAGCGGGAACTCAGCAGATACGCAGTATTTT. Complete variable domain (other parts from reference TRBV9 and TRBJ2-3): DSGVTQTPKHLITATGQRVTLRCSPRSGDLSVYWYQQSLDQGLQFLIQYYNGEERAKGNILERFSAQQFPDLHSELNLSSLELGDSALYFCASSVAPSGNSADTQYFGPGTRLTVL.

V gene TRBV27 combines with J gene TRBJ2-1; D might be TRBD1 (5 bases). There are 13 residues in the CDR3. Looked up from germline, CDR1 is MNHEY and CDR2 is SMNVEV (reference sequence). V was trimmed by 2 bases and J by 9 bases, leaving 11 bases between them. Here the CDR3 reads CASSLMGRSEQFF. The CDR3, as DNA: TGTGCCAGCAGTTTAATGGGGCGTAGTGAGCAGTTCTTC.